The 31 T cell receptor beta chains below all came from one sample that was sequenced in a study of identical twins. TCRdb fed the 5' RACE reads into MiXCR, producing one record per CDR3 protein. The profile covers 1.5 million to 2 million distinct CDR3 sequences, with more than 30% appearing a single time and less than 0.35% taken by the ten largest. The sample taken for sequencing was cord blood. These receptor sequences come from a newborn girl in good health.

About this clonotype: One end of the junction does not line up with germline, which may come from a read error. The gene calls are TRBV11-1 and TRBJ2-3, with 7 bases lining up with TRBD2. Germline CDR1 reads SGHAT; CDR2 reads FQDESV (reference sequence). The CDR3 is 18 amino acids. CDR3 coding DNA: TGTGCCAGCAGCTTTAGGCGCCTGAGATCAGCGGGATCGGATATGCAGTATTTT. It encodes CASSFRRLRSAGSDMQYF. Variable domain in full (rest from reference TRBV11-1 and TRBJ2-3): EAEVAQSPRYKITEKSQAVAFWCDPISGHATLYWYRQILGQGPELLVQFQDESVVDDSQLPKDRFSAERLKGVDSTLKIQPAELGDSAMYLCASSFRRLRSAGSDMQYFGPGTRLTVL.

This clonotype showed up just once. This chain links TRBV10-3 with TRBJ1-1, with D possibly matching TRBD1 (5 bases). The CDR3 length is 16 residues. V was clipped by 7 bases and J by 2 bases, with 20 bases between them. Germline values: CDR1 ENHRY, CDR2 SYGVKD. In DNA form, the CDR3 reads TGTGCCATCACCGATGTACTATCAGGGATTAACACTGAAGCTTTCTTT. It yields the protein CAITDVLSGINTEAFF.

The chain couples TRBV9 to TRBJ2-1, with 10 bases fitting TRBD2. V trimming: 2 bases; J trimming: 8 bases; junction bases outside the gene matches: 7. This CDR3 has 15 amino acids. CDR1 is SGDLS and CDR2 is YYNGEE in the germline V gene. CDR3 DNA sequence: TGTGCCAGCAGCGTGGCTAGCGGGAGAATATATGAGCAGTTCTTC. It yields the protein CASSVASGRIYEQFF.

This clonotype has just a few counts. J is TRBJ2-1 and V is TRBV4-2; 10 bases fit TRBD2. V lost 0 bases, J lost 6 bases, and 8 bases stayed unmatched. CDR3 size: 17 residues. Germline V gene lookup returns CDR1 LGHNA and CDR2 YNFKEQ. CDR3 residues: CASSQEKLAGEVNEQFF. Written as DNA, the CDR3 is TGTGCCAGCAGCCAAGAAAAGCTAGCGGGGGAGGTCAATGAGCAGTTCTTC.

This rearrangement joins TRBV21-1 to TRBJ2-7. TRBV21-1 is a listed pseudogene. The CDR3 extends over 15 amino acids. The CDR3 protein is CASSKVLMSEHPRYF. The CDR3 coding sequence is TGTGCCAGCAGCAAAGTTTTGATGTCGGAACACCCCAGGTACTTC.

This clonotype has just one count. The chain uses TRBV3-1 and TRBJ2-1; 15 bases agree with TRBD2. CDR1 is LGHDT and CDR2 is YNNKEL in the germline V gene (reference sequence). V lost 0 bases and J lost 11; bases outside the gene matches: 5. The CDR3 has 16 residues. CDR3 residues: CASSQDRGLAGGKQFF. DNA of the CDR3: TGTGCCAGCAGCCAAGATCGGGGACTAGCGGGGGGAAAGCAGTTCTTC.

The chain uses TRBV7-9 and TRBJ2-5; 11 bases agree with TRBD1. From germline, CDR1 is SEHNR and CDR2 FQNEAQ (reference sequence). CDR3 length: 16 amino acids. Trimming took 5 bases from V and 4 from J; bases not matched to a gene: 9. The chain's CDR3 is CASSNGQGAPRETQYF. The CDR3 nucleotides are TGTGCCAGCAGCAATGGACAGGGGGCACCAAGAGAGACCCAGTACTTC. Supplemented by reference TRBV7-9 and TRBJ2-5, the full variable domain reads DTGVSQNPRHKITKRGQNVTFRCDPISEHNRLYWYRQTLGQGPEFLTYFQNEAQLEKSRLLSDRFSAERPKGSFSTLEIQRTEQGDSAMYLCASSNGQGAPRETQYFGPGTRLLVL.

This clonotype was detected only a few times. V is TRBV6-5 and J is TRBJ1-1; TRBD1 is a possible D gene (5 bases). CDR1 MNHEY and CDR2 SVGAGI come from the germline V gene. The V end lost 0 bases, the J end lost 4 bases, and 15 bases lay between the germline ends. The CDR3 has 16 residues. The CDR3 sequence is CASSYSTRPRGTEAFF. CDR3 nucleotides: TGTGCCAGCAGTTACTCTACGAGGCCAAGGGGCACTGAAGCTTTCTTT.

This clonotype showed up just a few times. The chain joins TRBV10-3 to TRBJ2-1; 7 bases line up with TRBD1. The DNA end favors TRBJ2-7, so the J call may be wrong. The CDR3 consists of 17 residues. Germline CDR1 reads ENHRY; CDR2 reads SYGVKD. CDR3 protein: CATWVGNRGLSYNEQYF. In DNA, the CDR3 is TGTGCCACCTGGGTGGGGAACAGGGGCCTCTCCTACAATGAGCAGTACTTC.

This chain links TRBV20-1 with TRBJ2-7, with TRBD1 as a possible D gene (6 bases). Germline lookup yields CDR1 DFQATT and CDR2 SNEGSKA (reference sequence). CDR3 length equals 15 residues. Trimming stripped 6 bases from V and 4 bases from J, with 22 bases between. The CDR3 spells CSAIYIQGQGYEQYF. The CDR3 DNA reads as TGCAGTGCCATATATATTCAGGGGCAGGGGTACGAGCAGTACTTC.

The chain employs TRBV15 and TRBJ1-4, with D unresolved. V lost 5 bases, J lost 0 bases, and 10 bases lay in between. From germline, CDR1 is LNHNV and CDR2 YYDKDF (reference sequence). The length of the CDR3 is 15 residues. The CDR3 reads CATSGPGATNEKLFF. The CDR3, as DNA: TGTGCCACCAGCGGCCCCGGTGCAACTAATGAAAAACTGTTTTTT.

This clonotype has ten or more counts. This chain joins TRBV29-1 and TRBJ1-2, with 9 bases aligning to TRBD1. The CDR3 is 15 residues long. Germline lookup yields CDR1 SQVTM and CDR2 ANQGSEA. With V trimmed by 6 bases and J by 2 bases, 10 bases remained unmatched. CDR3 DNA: TGCAGCGTCCCGACAGGGGGTACATCGAACTATGGCTACACCTTC. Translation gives CSVPTGGTSNYGYTF.

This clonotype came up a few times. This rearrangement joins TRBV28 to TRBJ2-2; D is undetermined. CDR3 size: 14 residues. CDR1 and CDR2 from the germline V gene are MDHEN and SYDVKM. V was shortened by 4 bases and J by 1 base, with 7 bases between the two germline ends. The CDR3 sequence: CASSSHKNTGELFF. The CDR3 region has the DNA TGTGCCAGCAGTTCGCACAAGAACACCGGGGAGCTGTTTTTT.

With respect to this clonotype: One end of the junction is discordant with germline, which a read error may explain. The CDR3 region has the DNA TGTGCCAGCAGGGAGGGGGGCTGTGCTAGCACAGATACGCAGTCTTTT. Amino acids: CASREGGCASTDTQSF. The chain combines TRBV2 with TRBJ2-3; tentatively, D is TRBD1 or TRBD2 (6 bases each). The CDR3 runs to 16 residues. The germline gives CDR1 SNHLY, CDR2 FYNNEI. The full variable domain, rest sourced from reference TRBV2 and TRBJ2-3, is EPEVTQTPSHQVTQMGQEVILRCVPISNHLYFYWYRQILGQKVEFLVSFYNNEISEKSEIFDDQFSVERPDGSNFTLKIRSTKLEDSAMYFCASREGGCASTDTQSFGPGTRLTVL.

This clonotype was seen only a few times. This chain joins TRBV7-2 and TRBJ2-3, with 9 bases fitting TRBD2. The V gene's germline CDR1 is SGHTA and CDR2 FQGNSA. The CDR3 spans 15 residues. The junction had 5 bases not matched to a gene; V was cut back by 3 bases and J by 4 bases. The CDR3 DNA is TGTGCCAGCAGCTTCTCTAGCGGGGCCCCAGATACGCAGTATTTT. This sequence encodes CASSFSSGAPDTQYF.

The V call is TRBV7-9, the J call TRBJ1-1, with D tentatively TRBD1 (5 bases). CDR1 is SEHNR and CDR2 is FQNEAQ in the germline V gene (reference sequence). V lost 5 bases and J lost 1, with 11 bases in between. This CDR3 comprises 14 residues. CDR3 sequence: CASSVTGANTEAFF. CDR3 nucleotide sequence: TGTGCCAGCAGCGTCACCGGGGCGAACACTGAAGCTTTCTTT.

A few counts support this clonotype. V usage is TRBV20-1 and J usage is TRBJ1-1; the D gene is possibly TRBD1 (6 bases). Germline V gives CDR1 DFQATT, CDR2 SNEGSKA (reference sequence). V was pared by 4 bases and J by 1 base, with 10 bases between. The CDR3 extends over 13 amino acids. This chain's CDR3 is CSAIPGQNTEAFF. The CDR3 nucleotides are TGCAGTGCTATTCCGGGACAGAACACTGAAGCTTTCTTT.

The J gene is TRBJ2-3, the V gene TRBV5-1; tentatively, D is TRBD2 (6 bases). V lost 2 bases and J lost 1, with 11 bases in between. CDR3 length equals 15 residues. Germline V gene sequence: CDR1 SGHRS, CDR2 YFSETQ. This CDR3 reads CASSLEEGGTDTQYF. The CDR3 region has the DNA TGCGCCAGCAGCTTAGAGGAGGGAGGCACAGATACGCAGTATTTT.

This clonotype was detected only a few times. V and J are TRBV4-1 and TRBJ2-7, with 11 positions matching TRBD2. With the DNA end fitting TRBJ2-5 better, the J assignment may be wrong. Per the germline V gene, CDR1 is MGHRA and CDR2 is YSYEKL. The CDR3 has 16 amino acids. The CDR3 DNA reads TGCGCCAGCAGCCAAGTTTCAACTAGCGGGAGAGAGACCCAGTACTTC. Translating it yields CASSQVSTSGRETQYF.

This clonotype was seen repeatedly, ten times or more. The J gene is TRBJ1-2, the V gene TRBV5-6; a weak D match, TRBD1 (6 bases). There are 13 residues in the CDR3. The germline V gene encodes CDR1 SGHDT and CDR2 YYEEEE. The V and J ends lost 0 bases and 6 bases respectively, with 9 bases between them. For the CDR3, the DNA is TGTGCCAGCAGCTTGGACAGGGCCCATGGCTACACCTTC. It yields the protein CASSLDRAHGYTF. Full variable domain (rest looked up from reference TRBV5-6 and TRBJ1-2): DAGVTQSPTHLIKTRGQQVTLRCSPKSGHDTVSWYQQALGQGPQFIFQYYEEEERQRGNFPDRFSGHQFPNYSSELNVNALLLGDSALYLCASSLDRAHGYTFGSGTRLTVV.

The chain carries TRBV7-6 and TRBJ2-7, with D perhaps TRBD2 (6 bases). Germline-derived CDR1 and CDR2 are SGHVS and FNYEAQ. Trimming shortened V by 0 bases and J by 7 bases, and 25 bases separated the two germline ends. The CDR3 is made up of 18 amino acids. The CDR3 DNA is TGTGCCAGCAGCTTAGCCGAATGGGAGGCTCTTGCGGCCAATGAGCAGTACTTC. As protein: CASSLAEWEALAANEQYF.

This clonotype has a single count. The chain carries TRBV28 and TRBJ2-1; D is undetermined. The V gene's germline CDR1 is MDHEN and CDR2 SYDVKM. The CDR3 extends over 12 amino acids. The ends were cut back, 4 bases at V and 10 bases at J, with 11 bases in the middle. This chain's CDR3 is CASSWTSTEQFF. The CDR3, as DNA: TGTGCCAGCAGTTGGACGTCTACCGAGCAGTTCTTC. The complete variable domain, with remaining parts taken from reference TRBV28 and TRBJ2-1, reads DVKVTQSSRYLVKRTGEKVFLECVQDMDHENMFWYRQDPGLGLRLIYFSYDVKMKEKGDIPEGYSVSREKKERFSLILESASTNQTSMYLCASSWTSTEQFFGPGTRLTVL.

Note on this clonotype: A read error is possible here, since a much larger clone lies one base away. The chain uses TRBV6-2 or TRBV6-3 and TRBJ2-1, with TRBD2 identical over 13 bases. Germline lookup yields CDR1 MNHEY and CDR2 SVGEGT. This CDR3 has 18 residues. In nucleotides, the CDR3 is TGTGCCAGCATCTCGAATGGGAGACTAGCGGGGGGCGAAAATGAGCAGTCCTTC. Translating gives CASISNGRLAGGENEQSF.

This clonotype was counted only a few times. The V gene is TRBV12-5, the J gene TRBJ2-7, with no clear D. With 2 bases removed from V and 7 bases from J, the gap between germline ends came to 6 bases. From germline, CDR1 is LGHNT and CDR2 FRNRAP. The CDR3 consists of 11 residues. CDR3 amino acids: CASGLNNEQYF. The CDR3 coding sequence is TGTGCTAGTGGTTTGAACAATGAGCAGTACTTC.

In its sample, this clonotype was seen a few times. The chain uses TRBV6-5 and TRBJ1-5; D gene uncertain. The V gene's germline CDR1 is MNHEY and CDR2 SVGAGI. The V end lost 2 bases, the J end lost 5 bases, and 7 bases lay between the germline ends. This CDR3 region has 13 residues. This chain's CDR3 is CASSYVRDQPQHF. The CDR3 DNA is TGTGCCAGCAGTTACGTGCGGGATCAGCCCCAGCATTTT.

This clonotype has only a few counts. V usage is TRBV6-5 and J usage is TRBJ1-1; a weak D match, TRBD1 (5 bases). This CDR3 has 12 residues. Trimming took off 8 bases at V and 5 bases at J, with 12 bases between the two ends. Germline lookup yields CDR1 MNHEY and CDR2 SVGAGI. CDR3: CASFQGRTEAFF. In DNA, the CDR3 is TGTGCCAGCTTCCAGGGTCGGACTGAAGCTTTCTTT.

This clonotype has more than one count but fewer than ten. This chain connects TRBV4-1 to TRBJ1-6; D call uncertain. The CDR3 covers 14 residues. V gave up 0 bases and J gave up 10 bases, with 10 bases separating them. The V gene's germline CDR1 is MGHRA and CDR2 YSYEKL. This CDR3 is CASSQEGMISPLHF. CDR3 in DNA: TGCGCCAGCAGCCAAGAGGGAATGATATCACCCCTCCACTTT.

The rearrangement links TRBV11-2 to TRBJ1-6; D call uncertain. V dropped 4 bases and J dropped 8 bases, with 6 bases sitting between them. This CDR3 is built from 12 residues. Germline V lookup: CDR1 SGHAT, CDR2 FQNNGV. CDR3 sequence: CASSSDYSPLHF. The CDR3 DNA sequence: TGTGCCAGCAGCTCGGACTATTCACCCCTCCACTTT. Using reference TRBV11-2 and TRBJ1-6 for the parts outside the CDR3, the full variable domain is EAGVAQSPRYKIIEKRQSVAFWCNPISGHATLYWYQQILGQGPKLLIQFQNNGVVDDSQLPKDRFSAERLKGVDSTLKIQPAKLEDSAVYLCASSSDYSPLHFGNGTRLTVT.

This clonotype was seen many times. The CDR3: CALGNFSTDTQYF. CDR3 in DNA: TGTGCGCTGGGGAATTTTAGCACAGATACGCAGTATTTT. The chain combines TRBV12-3 or TRBV12-4 with TRBJ2-3; no reliable D call. This CDR3 has 13 amino acids.

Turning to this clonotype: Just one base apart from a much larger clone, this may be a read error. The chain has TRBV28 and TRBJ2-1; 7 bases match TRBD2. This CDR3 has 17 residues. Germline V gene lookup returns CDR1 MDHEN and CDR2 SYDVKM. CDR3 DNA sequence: TGTGCCGGCAGTTACCCGCAGCGGGAAGTCTCCTACAATGAGCAGTTCTTC. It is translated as CAGSYPQREVSYNEQFF.

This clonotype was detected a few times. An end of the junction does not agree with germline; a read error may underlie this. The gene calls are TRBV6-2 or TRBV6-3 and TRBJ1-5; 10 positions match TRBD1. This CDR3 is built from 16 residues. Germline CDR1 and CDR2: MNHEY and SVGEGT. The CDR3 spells CASSYLPTGGKQPQHF. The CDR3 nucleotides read TGTGCCAGCAGTTACCTTCCGACAGGGGGCAAACAGCCCCAGCATTTT.